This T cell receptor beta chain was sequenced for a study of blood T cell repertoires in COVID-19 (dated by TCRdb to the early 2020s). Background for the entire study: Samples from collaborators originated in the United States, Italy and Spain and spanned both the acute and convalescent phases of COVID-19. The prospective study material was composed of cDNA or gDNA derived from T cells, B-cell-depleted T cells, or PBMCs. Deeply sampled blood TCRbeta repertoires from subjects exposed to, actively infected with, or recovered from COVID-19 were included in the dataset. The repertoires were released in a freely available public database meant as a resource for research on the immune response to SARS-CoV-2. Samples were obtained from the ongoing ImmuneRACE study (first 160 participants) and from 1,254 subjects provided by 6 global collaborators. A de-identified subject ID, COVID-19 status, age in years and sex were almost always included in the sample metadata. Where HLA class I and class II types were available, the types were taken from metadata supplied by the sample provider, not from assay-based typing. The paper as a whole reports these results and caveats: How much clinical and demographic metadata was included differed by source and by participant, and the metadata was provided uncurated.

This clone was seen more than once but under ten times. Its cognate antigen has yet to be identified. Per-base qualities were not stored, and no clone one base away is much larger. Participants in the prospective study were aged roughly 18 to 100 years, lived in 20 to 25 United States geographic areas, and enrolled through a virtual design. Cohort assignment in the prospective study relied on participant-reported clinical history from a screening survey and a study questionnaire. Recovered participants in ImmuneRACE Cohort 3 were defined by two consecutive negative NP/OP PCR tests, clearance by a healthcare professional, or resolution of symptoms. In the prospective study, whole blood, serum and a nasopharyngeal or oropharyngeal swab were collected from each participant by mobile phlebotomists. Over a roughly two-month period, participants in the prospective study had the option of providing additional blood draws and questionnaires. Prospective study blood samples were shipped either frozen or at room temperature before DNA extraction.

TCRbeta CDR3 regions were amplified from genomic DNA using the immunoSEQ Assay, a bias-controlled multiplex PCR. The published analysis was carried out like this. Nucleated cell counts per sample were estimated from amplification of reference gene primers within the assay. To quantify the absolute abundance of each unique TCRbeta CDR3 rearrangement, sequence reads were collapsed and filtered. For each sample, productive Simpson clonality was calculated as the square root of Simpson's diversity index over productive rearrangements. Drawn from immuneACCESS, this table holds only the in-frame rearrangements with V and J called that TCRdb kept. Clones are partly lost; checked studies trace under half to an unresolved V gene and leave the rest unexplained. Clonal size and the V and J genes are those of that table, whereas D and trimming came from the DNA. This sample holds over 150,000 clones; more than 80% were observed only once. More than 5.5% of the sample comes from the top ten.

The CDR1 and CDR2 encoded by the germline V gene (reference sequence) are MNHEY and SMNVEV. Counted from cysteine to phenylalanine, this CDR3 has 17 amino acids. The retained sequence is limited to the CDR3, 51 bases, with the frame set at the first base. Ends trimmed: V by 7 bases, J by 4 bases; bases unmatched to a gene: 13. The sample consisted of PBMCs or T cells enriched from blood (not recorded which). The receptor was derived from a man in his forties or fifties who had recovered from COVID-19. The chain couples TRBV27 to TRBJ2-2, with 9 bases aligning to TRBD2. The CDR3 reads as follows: CASKGVAGVLGTGELFF. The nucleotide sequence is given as TGTGCCAGCAAGGGGGTAGCGGGAGTATTAGGCACCGGGGAGCTGTTTTTT.